The entry below describes one T cell receptor (beta chain). This sample is drawn from a study of T cell responses to AZD1222 COVID-19 vaccine. This CDR3 spans 15 amino acids. Germline V gene data show CDR1 as SGHTA and CDR2 as FQGNSA. The V gene lost 3 bases and the J gene lost 2 bases, with 14 bases spanning the gap. Clones were read by immunoSEQ multiplex PCR, and TCRdb kept only the in-frame ones, dropping some. The sample yields 120,000 or so clones, more than 80% seen once. This receptor was obtained from an adult in good health. The sample consisted of peripheral blood, taken on day 0 of AZD1222 vaccination. V gene TRBV7-2 combines with J gene TRBJ2-7; D is tentatively TRBD1 or TRBD2 (5 bases each). This CDR3 is CASSFSGTTTYEQYF. The CDR3 DNA follows: TGTGCCAGCAGCTTCTCCGGGACGACCACCTACGAGCAGTACTTC.